The next 32 T cell receptor beta chains were all read from a single sample in a study of T cell changes during pregnancy in multiple sclerosis. Data came from immunoSEQ multiplex PCR; TCRdb stores just in-frame clones and leaves some out. Found here are tens of thousands of clones, about 90% of them singletons; the top ten hold around 3.4%. The sequencing here drew on CD8+ T cells from peripheral blood mononuclear cells, taken in the third trimester of pregnancy. All receptors derive from a female donor with multiple sclerosis, enrolled in a pregnancy study.

The genes are TRBV4-2 and TRBJ2-3; D not resolved. With 1 base removed from V and 4 bases from J, the gap between germline ends came to 6 bases. This CDR3 has 13 amino acids. Germline-derived CDR1 and CDR2 are LGHNA and YNFKEQ. CDR3 DNA sequence: TGTGCCAGCAGCCAAGCCCCCTCAGATACGCAGTATTTT. Amino acids: CASSQAPSDTQYF.

This clone has a single count. Just one base apart from a much larger clone, this may be a read error. Other DNA sequences in the same sample also yield this CDR3. The chain has TRBV7-8 and TRBJ1-1; the D gene is possibly TRBD1 (6 bases). The CDR3 is 14 residues long. Germline V gene data show CDR1 as SGHVS and CDR2 as FQNEAQ. V was shortened by 1 base and J by 0 bases, with 6 bases between the two germline ends. The CDR3 DNA follows: TGTGCCAGCAGCTTAGGGGGGCTGAACACTGAAGCTTTCTTT. This codes for CASSLGGLNTEAFF.

CDR3 DNA: TGTGCCAGCAGTTTACACGGACAGAAGTTCGCCTACGAGCAGTACTTC. Translated: CASSLHGQKFAYEQYF. The J gene is TRBJ2-7, the V gene TRBV27; D is perhaps TRBD1 (6 bases). With 2 bases removed from V and 2 bases from J, the gap between germline ends came to 16 bases. The CDR3 loop spans 16 amino acids. Looked up from germline, CDR1 is MNHEY and CDR2 is SMNVEV (reference sequence).

The V and J genes are TRBV2 and TRBJ2-3; 7 bases are a match to TRBD1. V was pared by 8 bases and J by 2 bases, with 1 base of the junction left unmatched. The CDR3 sequence is 12 residues long. Germline values: CDR1 SNHLY, CDR2 FYNNEI. CDR3 coding DNA: TGTGCCAGCGGGACAGTCACAGATACGCAGTATTTT. Translating it yields CASGTVTDTQYF.

The chain has TRBV19 and TRBJ2-7; D is perhaps TRBD1 (5 bases). Trimming took off 3 bases at V and 2 bases at J, with 8 bases between the two ends. This CDR3 comprises 13 residues. Germline V lookup: CDR1 LNHDA, CDR2 SQIVND (reference sequence). The CDR3 DNA reads TGTGCCAGTAGTATGGGCAGGGCCTACGAGCAGTACTTC. Residues: CASSMGRAYEQYF.

This chain uses TRBV29-1 with TRBJ1-2, with D possibly TRBD1 on 5 matching bases. The CDR3 totals 12 residues. Between the trimmed V and J ends, which lost 4 bases and 7 bases, there was a span of 13 bases. CDR1 is SQVTM and CDR2 is ANQGSEA in the germline V gene. The CDR3 DNA follows: TGCAGCGTTGGGGACTCCGGAGGTGGCTACACCTTC. This translates into CSVGDSGGGYTF.

This chain uses TRBV4-1 with TRBJ2-1, with 8 bases matching TRBD2. Unmatched junction bases numbered 12, after V lost 10 bases and J lost 4 bases. Looked up from germline, CDR1 is MGHRA and CDR2 is YSYEKL. The CDR3 spans 15 residues. In nucleotides, the CDR3 is TGCGCCACCCAACTATCTAGCGGGCCTTACAATGAGCAGTTCTTC. This sequence encodes CATQLSSGPYNEQFF.

V and J are TRBV9 and TRBJ2-2; D ambiguous. This CDR3 has 14 amino acids. V lost 1 base and J 3 bases, leaving 7 bases between the germline ends. Germline V CDR1 and CDR2: SGDLS, YYNGEE. In DNA, the CDR3 is TGTGCCAGCAGCGTACTTGCAGACACCGGGGAGCTGTTTTTT. Its translation is CASSVLADTGELFF.

The chain carries TRBV7-2 and TRBJ2-7, with D tentatively TRBD1 (5 bases). The germline V gene has CDR1 SGHTA and CDR2 FQGNSA. V lost 4 bases and J lost 0, with 10 bases in between. The CDR3 covers 14 residues. CDR3 bases: TGTGCCAGCAGCTACTACAGGAGCTCCTACGAGCAGTACTTC. It yields the protein CASSYYRSSYEQYF.

The gene calls are TRBV7-9 and TRBJ1-3; possibly TRBD1 for D (6 bases). CDR3 length equals 15 residues. Germline CDR1 is SEHNR and CDR2 is FQNEAQ (reference sequence). The V end lost 5 bases, the J end lost 4 bases, and 15 bases lay between the germline ends. The CDR3 protein is CASSPFVTGGNTIYF. As DNA, the CDR3 is TGTGCCAGCAGCCCGTTCGTAACAGGGGGAAACACCATATATTTT.

This clone was seen only once. This chain connects TRBV10-3 to TRBJ2-7; D is perhaps TRBD1 (6 bases). The germline V gene has CDR1 ENHRY and CDR2 SYGVKD. The V and J ends lost 10 bases and 3 bases respectively, with 16 bases between them. The CDR3 totals 13 residues. CDR3 DNA sequence: TGTGCCACTCCTTGGGACATGGGCTACGAGCAGTACTTC. Translation: CATPWDMGYEQYF.

This chain uses TRBV7-8 with TRBJ2-2; 9 bases map to TRBD1. Germline trimming cut 8 bases from V and 5 bases from J; bases unmatched to any gene: 12. CDR3 length: 16 residues. Germline CDR1 SGHVS, CDR2 FQNEAQ. Here the CDR3 DNA reads TGTGCCAGCGCTCTCTTTGGAGGACAGGGGACCGGGGAGCTGTTTTTT. Translated, it gives CASALFGGQGTGELFF. Filled out from reference TRBV7-8 and TRBJ2-2, the complete variable domain reads GAGVSQSPRYKVAKRGQDVALRCDPISGHVSLFWYQQALGQGPEFLTYFQNEAQLDKSGLPSDRFFAERPEGSVSTLKIQRTQQEDSAVYLCASALFGGQGTGELFFGEGSRLTVL.

The chain has TRBV6-1 and TRBJ2-1, with TRBD2 matching 10 bases. Germline CDR1 and CDR2: MNHNS and SASEGT. The CDR3 sequence is 15 residues long. Trimming took 7 bases from V and 9 from J; bases not matched to a gene: 12. Written as DNA, the CDR3 is TGTGCCAGCACTTTTAAAAGCGGGAGGGCGGGTGAGCAGTTCTTC. Translating gives CASTFKSGRAGEQFF.

The V and J genes are TRBV7-2 and TRBJ1-1; a possible D gene is TRBD1 (6 bases). Germline CDR1 SGHTA, CDR2 FQGNSA. The CDR3 loop spans 19 amino acids. V gave up 0 bases and J gave up 1 base, with 21 bases separating them. CDR3 residues: CASSLALTVYGTPNTEAFF. CDR3 nucleotide sequence: TGTGCCAGCAGCTTAGCGCTCACTGTGTACGGGACACCGAACACTGAAGCTTTCTTT.

V and J are TRBV19 and TRBJ1-5, with D tentatively TRBD1 (5 bases). Looked up from germline, CDR1 is LNHDA and CDR2 is SQIVND (reference sequence). V lost 5 bases and J lost 4, with 12 bases in between. CDR3 length: 14 residues. The CDR3 bases are TGTGCCAGTAGTCCCCAGGGAAGAAATCAGCCCCAGCATTTT. It yields the protein CASSPQGRNQPQHF.

The chain couples TRBV27 to TRBJ2-1, with D possibly TRBD2 on 5 matching bases. V shed 7 bases and J shed 4 bases, with 8 bases lying between them. CDR3 length equals 12 residues. Germline V gene sequence: CDR1 MNHEY, CDR2 SMNVEV (reference sequence). CDR3 residues: CASKGGYNEQFF. For the CDR3, the DNA is TGTGCCAGCAAGGGCGGGTACAATGAGCAGTTCTTC.

V usage is TRBV4-1 and J usage is TRBJ2-7, with 8 bases fitting TRBD1. The trim removed 4 bases at V and 3 bases at J, leaving 5 bases unmatched. The CDR3 has 14 residues. Germline-derived CDR1 and CDR2 are MGHRA and YSYEKL. CDR3 amino acids: CASSPNRGFYEQYF. The CDR3 DNA is TGCGCCAGCAGCCCCAACAGGGGGTTCTACGAGCAGTACTTC.

The V call is TRBV5-6, the J call TRBJ2-3; D not resolved. The CDR3 totals 14 residues. Per germline, CDR1 SGHDT and CDR2 YYEEEE. The V gene lost 1 base and the J gene lost 4 bases, with 10 bases spanning the gap. The CDR3 protein is CASSLKPTADTQYF. For the CDR3, the DNA is TGTGCCAGCAGCTTGAAGCCTACTGCAGATACGCAGTATTTT.

CDR3 DNA sequence: TGTGCCATCAGTGAGTCCCCGGGTCTAAGCACCGGGGAGCTGTTTTTT. It translates to CAISESPGLSTGELFF. The chain recombines TRBV10-3 with TRBJ2-2, with D uncertain. Germline V CDR1 and CDR2: ENHRY, SYGVKD. The CDR3 is 16 residues long. The V end was cut by 0 bases, the J end by 4 bases, with 12 bases between.

In this sample, this clone turned up once. V gene TRBV10-3 combines with J gene TRBJ1-1; 10 bases are a match to TRBD1. The CDR3 length is 15 residues. Looked up from germline, CDR1 is ENHRY and CDR2 is SYGVKD. The V segment lost 3 bases and the J segment 3 bases; nucleotides outside the gene matches: 4. CDR3 DNA sequence: TGTGCCATCAGTGACCCGGGACAGGGGTACACTGAAGCTTTCTTT. Amino acid sequence: CAISDPGQGYTEAFF.

The chain links TRBV7-2 to TRBJ2-3; 7 positions agree with TRBD2. J was trimmed by 14 bases and V by 1 base; bases with no gene match: 3. CDR1 SGHTA and CDR2 FQGNSA come from the germline V gene. The CDR3 totals 11 residues. CDR3 protein: CASSLVGGVYF. Written as DNA, the CDR3 is TGTGCCAGCAGCTTAGTGGGGGGGGTGTATTTT.

The chain couples TRBV14 to TRBJ1-2; D uncertain. The CDR3 is 16 amino acids. The V end was cut by 0 bases, the J end by 5 bases, with 16 bases between. The V gene's germline CDR1 is SGHDN and CDR2 FVKESK. The CDR3 region is CASSQEISPGGYGYTF. The CDR3 DNA sequence: TGTGCCAGCAGCCAAGAAATCTCCCCGGGAGGATATGGCTACACCTTC.

This clone was observed a handful of times. The chain links TRBV6-4 to TRBJ2-3, with 8 bases aligning to TRBD2. Germline CDR1 is MRHNA and CDR2 is SNTAGT. The CDR3 sequence is 15 residues long. Trimming at V came to 0 bases and at J to 1 base, leaving 0 bases not matched to a gene. The CDR3 DNA reads as TGTGCCAGCAGTGACTCTAGCGGGGGCACAGATACGCAGTATTTT. Its translation is CASSDSSGGTDTQYF.

This clone was seen only once. J is TRBJ1-5 and V is TRBV6-5, with D possibly matching TRBD1 (5 bases). Germline V gene lookup returns CDR1 MNHEY and CDR2 SVGAGI. The V gene lost 6 bases and the J gene lost 6 bases, with 15 bases spanning the gap. The CDR3 runs 14 residues. Here the CDR3 reads CASSPDAGPQPQHF. CDR3 bases: TGTGCCAGCAGCCCGGACGCAGGGCCTCAGCCCCAGCATTTT.

The J gene is TRBJ2-1, the V gene TRBV4-3, with 16 bases lining up with TRBD2. The CDR3 loop spans 20 amino acids. After removal of 0 bases from V and 1 base from J, the junction contained 6 bases not matched to a gene. CDR1 LGHNA and CDR2 YSLEER come from the germline V gene. The CDR3 reads CASSQDGGLAGGPSYNEQFF. In DNA, the CDR3 is TGCGCCAGCAGCCAAGATGGGGGACTAGCGGGGGGGCCTTCCTACAATGAGCAGTTCTTC.

J is TRBJ2-3 and V is TRBV23-1; 10 bases are shared with TRBD1. TRBV23-1 is an open reading frame whose function is uncertain. Germline trimming cut 6 bases from V and 0 bases from J; bases unmatched to any gene: 3. The CDR3 totals 15 residues. CDR3 in DNA: TGCGCCAGCAGGACAGGGGGCTCGAGCACAGATACGCAGTATTTT. Encoded protein: CASRTGGSSTDTQYF.

The chain joins TRBV4-1 to TRBJ2-7; 7 bases map to TRBD1. Trimming took 3 bases from V and 2 from J; bases not matched to a gene: 7. The CDR3 is 15 residues long. The germline CDR1 and CDR2 sequences are MGHRA and YSYEKL. CDR3 in DNA: TGCGCCAGCAGCCATGAACCCGGGACAGCCTACGAGCAGTACTTC. Its protein product is CASSHEPGTAYEQYF.

The chain couples TRBV7-9 to TRBJ1-2; 7 nucleotides agree with TRBD1. Per the germline V gene, CDR1 is SEHNR and CDR2 is FQNEAQ (reference sequence). Trimming removed 4 bases from V and 2 bases from J; junction bases left unmatched: 10. The CDR3 totals 16 residues. The CDR3 sequence: CASSSSVDRENYGYTF. The CDR3 DNA reads TGTGCCAGCAGCTCTTCGGTAGACAGGGAGAACTATGGCTACACCTTC. Full variable domain (outside the CDR3, taken from reference TRBV7-9 and TRBJ1-2): DTGVSQNPRHKITKRGQNVTFRCDPISEHNRLYWYRQTLGQGPEFLTYFQNEAQLEKSRLLSDRFSAERPKGSFSTLEIQRTEQGDSAMYLCASSSSVDRENYGYTFGSGTRLTVV.

The J gene is TRBJ2-7, the V gene TRBV7-3; the D gene is possibly TRBD2 (6 bases). The germline V and J ends were trimmed by 5 bases and 2 bases, with 13 bases remaining between them. Germline loops: CDR1 SGHTA, CDR2 FQGTGA. The CDR3 runs to 14 residues. CDR3 sequence (DNA): TGTGCCAGCAGCGGCGGGGACCGTCCCTACGAGCAGTACTTC. Protein sequence: CASSGGDRPYEQYF.

A few counts support this clone. The rearrangement uses TRBV7-9 and TRBJ2-7; no clear D. Trimming pared 4 bases from V and 1 base from J, leaving 8 bases between. There are 13 residues in the CDR3. CDR1 SEHNR and CDR2 FQNEAQ come from the germline V gene (reference sequence). Written as DNA, the CDR3 is TGTGCCAGCAGCTGGAGACCTTCCTACGAGCAGTACTTC. It encodes CASSWRPSYEQYF. Together with reference TRBV7-9 and TRBJ2-7, the CDR3 gives the full variable domain: DTGVSQNPRHKITKRGQNVTFRCDPISEHNRLYWYRQTLGQGPEFLTYFQNEAQLEKSRLLSDRFSAERPKGSFSTLEIQRTEQGDSAMYLCASSWRPSYEQYFGPGTRLTVT.

The chain uses TRBV13 and TRBJ2-5, with a possible D match to TRBD1 (5 bases). This CDR3 is built from 12 residues. Trimming cost V 8 bases and J 1 base, with 8 bases left between them. The germline gives CDR1 PRHDT, CDR2 FYEKMQ (reference sequence). The CDR3 DNA follows: TGTGCCAGCGGGCAGGGCCAAGAGACCCAGTACTTC. Its translation is CASGQGQETQYF. Full variable domain (remainder filled in from reference TRBV13 and TRBJ2-5): AAGVIQSPRHLIKEKRETATLKCYPIPRHDTVYWYQQGPGQDPQFLISFYEKMQSDKGSIPDRFSAQQFSDYHSELNMSSLELGDSALYFCASGQGQETQYFGPGTRLLVL.

The chain uses TRBV4-1 and TRBJ2-7, with D perhaps TRBD1 (5 bases). This CDR3 has 13 amino acids. Deletions cut 3 bases from V and 3 bases from J, with 9 bases between. Germline V CDR1 and CDR2: MGHRA, YSYEKL. The CDR3 region is CASSQDIDYEQYF. The DNA of the CDR3 is TGCGCCAGCAGCCAGGACATAGACTACGAGCAGTACTTC.